This TCR beta chain was recorded in a study of blood T cell repertoires in COVID-19. As for the study in general: Samples of COVID-19 (acute and convalescent) were obtained from the United States, Italy and Spain. Sources were T cells, B-cell-depleted T cells, or PBMCs; the material itself was cDNA or gDNA.

This CDR3 comprises 12 residues. The V segment lost 7 bases and the J segment 4 bases; nucleotides outside the gene matches: 4. Germline V gives CDR1 MNHEY, CDR2 SVGAGI. Methods used by the authors: It was from reference gene primer amplification that nucleated cell counts were estimated. Profiled with immunoSEQ multiplex PCR; TCRdb holds only in-frame clones, not every one. V, J and clone size were drawn from that table, and D and trimming were deduced from the DNA. The sample has 55,000 to 85,000 clones; approximately 84% are singletons. The sequenced material came from peripheral blood. The V call is TRBV6-5, the J call TRBJ2-7, with 7 bases fitting TRBD2. This receptor was identified in a human donor in a cohort sampled during active COVID-19. CDR3 residues: CASTLALYEQYF. CDR3 in DNA: TGTGCCAGCACACTAGCGTTGTACGAGCAGTACTTC.